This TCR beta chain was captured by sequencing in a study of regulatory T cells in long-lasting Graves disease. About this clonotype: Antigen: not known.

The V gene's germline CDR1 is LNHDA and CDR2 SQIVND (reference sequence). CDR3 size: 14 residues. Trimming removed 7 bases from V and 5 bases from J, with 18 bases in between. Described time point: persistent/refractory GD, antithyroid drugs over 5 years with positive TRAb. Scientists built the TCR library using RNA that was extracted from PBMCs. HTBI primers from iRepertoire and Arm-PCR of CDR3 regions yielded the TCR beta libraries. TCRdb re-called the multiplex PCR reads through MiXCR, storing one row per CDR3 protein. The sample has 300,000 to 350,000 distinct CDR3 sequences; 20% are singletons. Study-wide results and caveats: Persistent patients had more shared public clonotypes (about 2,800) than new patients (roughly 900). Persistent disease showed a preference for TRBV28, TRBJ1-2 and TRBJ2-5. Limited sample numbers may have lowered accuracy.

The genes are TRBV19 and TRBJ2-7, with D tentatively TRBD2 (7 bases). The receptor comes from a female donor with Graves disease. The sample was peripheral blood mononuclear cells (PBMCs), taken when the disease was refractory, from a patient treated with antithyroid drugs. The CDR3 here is CASTPDGEGDEQYF. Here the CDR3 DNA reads TGTGCCAGTACCCCGGACGGGGAGGGGGACGAGCAGTACTTC. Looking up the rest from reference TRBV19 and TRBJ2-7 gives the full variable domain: DGGITQSPKYLFRKEGQNVTLSCEQNLNHDAMYWYRQDPGQGLRLIYYSQIVNDFQKGDIAEGYSVSREKKESFPLTVTSAQKNPTAFYLCASTPDGEGDEQYFGPGTRLTVT.